The rows below give T cell receptor beta chains drawn from one sample of a study of cytomegalovirus exposure and HLA in healthy donors. TCRdb's copy holds only in-frame clones and misses some; the assay was immunoSEQ multiplex PCR. The profile shows 150,000 or so clones, roughly 80% of them singletons. Input material: PBMCs. These receptors were collected from a man aged 40-55 years in good health and CMV-seropositive. The CDR3 runs from the conserved cysteine through the conserved F or W. D genes are given only for firm matches. The size of a clone is reported for some rows only, either as once, few or many, or as a class for expanded clones.

d_call j_call v_call clone_size cdr3_length cdr3_nt cdr3_aa
TRBD2 TRBJ2-1 TRBV19 NA 16 TGTGCCAGTAGTATAGTGGGACTAGAAGGGTACAATGAGCAGTTCTTC CASSIVGLEGYNEQFF
TRBD2 TRBJ2-5 TRBV13 NA 17 TGTGCCAGCAGCCCGATAACGGCATGGGAGCGGGACGGGACCCAGTACTTC CASSPITAWERDGTQYF
NA TRBJ2-2 TRBV7-2 NA 16 TGTGCCAGCTCGAGGGAGGACCCTACGCCCACCGGGGAGCTGTTTTTT CASSREDPTPTGELFF
NA TRBJ2-2 TRBV9 NA 15 TGTGCCAGCAGCGTAGCGGCGGGGCCAACCGGGGAGCTGTTTTTT CASSVAAGPTGELFF
TRBD1 TRBJ2-5 TRBV7-8 NA 16 TGTGCCAGCAGCTTAGCGGGGACAGGTCTGAAAGAGACCCAGTACTTC CASSLAGTGLKETQYF
TRBD1 TRBJ2-7 TRBV19 NA 15 TGTGCCAGTAGGTTGGGCGGGACAGGGCTTTACGAGCAGTACTTC CASRLGGTGLYEQYF
TRBD1 TRBJ2-3 TRBV7-2 NA 15 TGTGCCAGCAGCCCGAAGAGGGGGCAGGGAGATACGCAGTATTTT CASSPKRGQGDTQYF
TRBD1 TRBJ2-1 TRBV10-2 once 16 TGCGCCAGCAGGAGCGGACAGGGGATCGACACGAATGAGCAGTTCTTC CASRSGQGIDTNEQFF
TRBD2 TRBJ2-1 TRBV18 NA 15 TGTGCCAGCTCACCACGACTAGCGGGTACCAATGAGCAGTTCTTC CASSPRLAGTNEQFF
NA TRBJ2-2 TRBV11-2 NA 15 TGTGCCAGCAGCTTAGGGCCGGGGGGCTCCGGGGAGCTGTTTTTT CASSLGPGGSGELFF
NA TRBJ1-1 TRBV30 once 14 TGTGCCTGGAGTTCTTCATACCCCCTGGCAGGCGCGATCTTT CAWSSSYPLAGAIF
TRBD1 TRBJ2-4 TRBV5-1 NA 14 TGCGCCAGCAGCTTGGAGGGACAGGGAAACATTCAGTACTTC CASSLEGQGNIQYF
TRBD1 TRBJ1-1 TRBV7-9 NA 15 TGTGCCAGCAGCTGGGACAGGGAAGTTCTGACTGAAGCTTTCTTT CASSWDREVLTEAFF
NA TRBJ2-3 TRBV30 NA 16 TGTGCCTGGAGGGTGGCAGGGGCTACCTCCGCAGATACGCAGTATTTT CAWRVAGATSADTQYF
TRBD2 TRBJ2-1 TRBV7-2 NA 18 TGTGCCAGCAGCTTAAGGGGACTAGCGGGAGGGCGGGGGAATGAGCAGTTCTTC CASSLRGLAGGRGNEQFF
TRBD1 TRBJ2-7 TRBV30 once 15 TGTGCCTGGAGTGGAACAGGGGCCCGATTTTACGAGCAGTACTTC CAWSGTGARFYEQYF
NA TRBJ2-7 TRBV5-4 NA 14 TGTGCCAGCAGCTTGCCCCGATCAACCAGCGAGCAGTACTTC CASSLPRSTSEQYF
TRBD2 TRBJ2-1 TRBV11-2 few 17 TGTGCCAGCAGCCCCTTCGGGGCGGGAGGGTCCTACAATGAGCAGTTCTTC CASSPFGAGGSYNEQFF
NA TRBJ2-7 TRBV5-1 NA 13 TGCGCCAGCAGCTTGGACTTCTCCTACGAGCAGTACTTC CASSLDFSYEQYF
NA TRBJ2-1 TRBV10-2 NA 15 TGCGCCAGCAGGTCCGGGACTCGCACCTACAATGAGCAGTTCTTC CASRSGTRTYNEQFF
NA TRBJ1-1 TRBV29-1 NA 14 TGCAGCGTTGTTAGAGGGCCTCCTCCCACTGAAGCTTTCTTT CSVVRGPPPTEAFF
NA TRBJ1-5 TRBV27 NA 15 TGTGCCAGCAAGGAAGGGGTAGTCGGCAATCAGCCCCAGCATTTT CASKEGVVGNQPQHF
NA TRBJ1-5 TRBV4-1 once 15 TGCGCCAGCAGCCAGGGACTTGATCGGAGTCAGCCCCAGCATTTT CASSQGLDRSQPQHF
NA TRBJ1-1 TRBV19 NA 13 TGTGCCAGTAGAGTGGGCAGGGGCACTGAAGCTTTCTTT CASRVGRGTEAFF
NA TRBJ1-1 TRBV2 NA 15 TGTGCCAGCAGTGAAGCGTTTTCGGGGAACACTGAAGCTTTCTTT CASSEAFSGNTEAFF
NA TRBJ2-1 TRBV29-1 NA 13 TGCAGCGTTGAAGCTAAAGGGGTAAATGAGCAGTTCTTC CSVEAKGVNEQFF
NA TRBJ2-3 TRBV28 NA 15 TGTGCCAGCATGCTTGGAGGTCGGGGCACAGATACGCAGTATTTT CASMLGGRGTDTQYF
TRBD2 TRBJ2-1 TRBV11-2 once 14 TGTGCCAGCAGCTTCGGACTAGCGGTGGGGGGGCAGTTCTTC CASSFGLAVGGQFF
NA TRBJ1-2 TRBV9 NA 18 TGTGCCAGCAGCGTAGTCCACGGGTGCCTTGACAGGTACTATGGCTACACCTTC CASSVVHGCLDRYYGYTF
TRBD1 TRBJ2-7 TRBV4-2 NA 16 TGTGCCAGCAGCCAATCCTCAGGGGGTTATTACTACGAGCAGTACTTC CASSQSSGGYYYEQYF
NA TRBJ2-1 TRBV5-4 few 11 TGTGCCAGCAGCTTGCTTGACAGCGAGATCTTC CASSLLDSEIF
TRBD1 TRBJ2-7 TRBV5-1 NA 14 TGCGCCAGCAGCTCCTCGGACAGGGCGGGGGAGCAGTACTTC CASSSSDRAGEQYF
TRBD1 TRBJ1-1 TRBV10-1 once 14 TGCGCCAGCAGTGAGACAGGGGGCCTTACTGAAGCTTTCTTT CASSETGGLTEAFF
NA TRBJ1-2 TRBV7-2 NA 13 TGTGCCAGCAGCTTCGGTGGTTCCTATGGCTACACCTTC CASSFGGSYGYTF
NA TRBJ2-6 TRBV7-9 NA 17 TGTTCCAGCAGCCTAGCGACAGGCTACTCTGGGGCCAACGTCCTGACTTTC CSSSLATGYSGANVLTF
NA TRBJ2-1 TRBV9 NA 15 TGTGCCAGCAGCGCTTCTCCGACGGGCTACAATGAGCAGTTCTTC CASSASPTGYNEQFF
NA TRBJ1-6 TRBV4-3 NA 14 TGCGCCAGCAGCAGCGGGACGGATAATTCACCCCTCCACTTT CASSSGTDNSPLHF
NA TRBJ2-3 TRBV27 NA 14 TGTGCCAGCAGTCACAGGGAGTTAAGAGATACGCAGTATTTT CASSHRELRDTQYF
NA TRBJ2-1 TRBV14 NA 13 TGTGCCAGCAGCCGCCGGGACTCCAATGAGCAGTTCTTC CASSRRDSNEQFF
TRBD2 TRBJ2-1 TRBV2 NA 15 TGTGCCAGCAGTGTCCGCCGGACTAGTGTTAATGAGCAGTTCTTC CASSVRRTSVNEQFF
NA TRBJ1-2 TRBV27 NA 12 TGTGCCAGCAGTGGAGCTAACTATGGCTACACCTTC CASSGANYGYTF
TRBD2 TRBJ2-5 TRBV5-1 NA 16 TGCGCCAGCAGCGCGCCGGGACTAGCGGGAGTGGAGACCCAGTACTTC CASSAPGLAGVETQYF
NA TRBJ1-2 TRBV29-1 few 13 TGCAGCGTTGACAGGGCAGGGGACTATGGCTACACCTTC CSVDRAGDYGYTF